This T cell receptor (beta chain) was sequenced during a study of blood T cell repertoires in COVID-19. Study-wide context: Acute-phase and convalescent COVID-19 samples originated in the United States, Italy and Spain. Nucleic acid was either cDNA or gDNA, and it came from T cells, B-cell-depleted T cells, or PBMCs.

The CDR3 has 13 amino acids. Germline V gene lookup returns CDR1 MNHEY and CDR2 SVGAGI. V lost 6 bases and J 0 bases, leaving 8 bases between the germline ends. Original handling: Amplification from reference gene primers served as the basis for estimated nucleated cell counts. Generated by immunoSEQ multiplex PCR, the TCRdb table keeps only in-frame clones and is missing some. The V and J calls and clone size were taken over from that table, and D and trimming were inferred from the DNA. The table lists about 220,000 clones, 80% to 90% of them singletons. Those who participated ranged in age from roughly 18 to 89 years and resided in about two dozen US areas.

Sequenced: PBMCs or T cells enriched from blood (not recorded which). The source of this sequence is a woman in her 40s with acute COVID-19. This sequence joins TRBV6-5 and TRBJ1-1; the D is unclear. The CDR3 loop reads CASRYSMNTEAFF. In nucleotides, the CDR3 is TGTGCCAGCAGGTACAGCATGAACACTGAAGCTTTCTTT.